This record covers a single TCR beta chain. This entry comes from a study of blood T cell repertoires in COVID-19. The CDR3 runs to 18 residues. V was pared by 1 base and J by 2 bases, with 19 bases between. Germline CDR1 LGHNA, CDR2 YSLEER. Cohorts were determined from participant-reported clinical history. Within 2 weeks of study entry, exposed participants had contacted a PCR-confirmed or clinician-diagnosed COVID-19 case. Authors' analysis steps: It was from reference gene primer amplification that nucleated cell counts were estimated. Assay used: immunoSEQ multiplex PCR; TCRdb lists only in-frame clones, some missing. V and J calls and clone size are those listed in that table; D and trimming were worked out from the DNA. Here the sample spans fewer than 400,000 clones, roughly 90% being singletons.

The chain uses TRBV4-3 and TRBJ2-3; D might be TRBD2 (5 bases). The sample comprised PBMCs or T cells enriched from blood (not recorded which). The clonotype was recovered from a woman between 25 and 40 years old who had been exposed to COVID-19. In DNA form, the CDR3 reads TGCGCCAGCAGCCAAGGCCCCGGCGACTATACATACACAGATACGCAGTATTTT. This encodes CASSQGPGDYTYTDTQYF.